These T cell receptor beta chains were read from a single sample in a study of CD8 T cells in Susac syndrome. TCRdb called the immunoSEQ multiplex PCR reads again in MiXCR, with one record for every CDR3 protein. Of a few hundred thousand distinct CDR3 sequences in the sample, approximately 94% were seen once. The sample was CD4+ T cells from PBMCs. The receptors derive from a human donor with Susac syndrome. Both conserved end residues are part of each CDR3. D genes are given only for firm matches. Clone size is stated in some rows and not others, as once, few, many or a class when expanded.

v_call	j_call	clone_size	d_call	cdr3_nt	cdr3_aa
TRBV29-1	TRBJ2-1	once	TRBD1	TGCAGCGTTGGAGGACAGGGGGCTGAGGAGCAGTTCTTC	CSVGGQGAEEQFF
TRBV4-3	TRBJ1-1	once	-	TGCGCCAGCAGCCAAGAGGCGGTGAGCGCTGAAGCTTTCTTT	CASSQEAVSAEAFF
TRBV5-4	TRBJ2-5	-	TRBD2	TGTGCCAGCAGCTCGCGACTAGCAGAAGAGACCCAGTACTTC	CASSSRLAEETQYF
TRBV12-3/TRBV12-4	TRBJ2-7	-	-	TGTGCCAGCACTTTTGCCGGCCAGCGCTACGAGCAGTACTTC	CASTFAGQRYEQYF
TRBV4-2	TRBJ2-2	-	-	TGTGCCAGCAGCCAGCCCCCATTGTCCCACAGGGCACCCACCGGGGAGCTGTTTTTT	CASSQPPLSHRAPTGELFF
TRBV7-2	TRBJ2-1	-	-	TGTGCCAGCAGCGACCAGGTAAATCCGGGCAATGAGCAGTTCTTC	CASSDQVNPGNEQFF
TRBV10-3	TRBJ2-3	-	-	TGTGCCATCAGTGGCCTGGGAGATACGCAGTATTTT	CAISGLGDTQYF
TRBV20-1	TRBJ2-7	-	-	TGCAGTGCTAGAGTAGGGTACGAGCAGTACTTC	CSARVGYEQYF
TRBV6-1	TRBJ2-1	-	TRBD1	TGTGCCAGCACCCGGACAGGGGAAGGCAATGAGCAGTTCTTC	CASTRTGEGNEQFF
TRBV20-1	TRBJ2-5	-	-	TGCAGTGCTAGAGATGGCGCAGAGGGCAGGGCCCAAGAGACCCAGTACTTC	CSARDGAEGRAQETQYF
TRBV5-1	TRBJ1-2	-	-	TGCGCCAGCAGCTTGCAGGGGCGAGAAGGCTACACCTTC	CASSLQGREGYTF
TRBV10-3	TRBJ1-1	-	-	TGTGCCATCAGTGCAGCCGAAAACACTGAAGCTTTCTTT	CAISAAENTEAFF
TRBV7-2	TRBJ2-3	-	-	TGTGCCAGCAGCTTAAGAGGGGACATCACAGATACGCAGTATTTT	CASSLRGDITDTQYF
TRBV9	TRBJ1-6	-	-	TGTGCCAGCAGCGGGGGGCCAGGGTCCCCTAATTCACCCCTCCACTTT	CASSGGPGSPNSPLHF
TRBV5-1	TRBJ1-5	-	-	TGCGCCAGCAGCTTGGGGGGCGAGAGCCAGCCCCAGCATTTT	CASSLGGESQPQHF
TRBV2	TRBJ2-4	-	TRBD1	TGTGCCAGCAGGGGGGACAGGGACTACAGAGCCAAAAACATTCAGTACTTC	CASRGDRDYRAKNIQYF
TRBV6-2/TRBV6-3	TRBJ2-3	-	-	TGTGCCAGCACTCCCAAGGAGACAGATACGCAGTATTTT	CASTPKETDTQYF
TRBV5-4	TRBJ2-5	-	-	TGTGCCAGCAGCTCTCTAACGCAGCAGGGGCAAGAGACCCAGTACTTC	CASSSLTQQGQETQYF
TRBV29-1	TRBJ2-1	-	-	TGCAGCGTTCGGGACAACAACAATGAGCAGTTCTTC	CSVRDNNNEQFF
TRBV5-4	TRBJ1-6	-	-	TGTGCCAGCAGCTCCACACGAGGGACGGAATCACCCCTCCACTTT	CASSSTRGTESPLHF
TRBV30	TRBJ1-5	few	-	TGTGCCTGGAGTGTGTCGGGTAGCAATCAGCCCCAGCATTTT	CAWSVSGSNQPQHF
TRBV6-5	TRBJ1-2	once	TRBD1	TGTGCCAGCAATCGGGGACAGGGCTATGGCTACACCTTC	CASNRGQGYGYTF
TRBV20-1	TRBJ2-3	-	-	TGCAGTGCTCTTAGGGCGGCGGGGTTAATTGGAGATACGCAGTATTTT	CSALRAAGLIGDTQYF
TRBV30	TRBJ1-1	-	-	TGTGCCTGGAGTAAAGGGCGGACTGAAGCTTTCTTT	CAWSKGRTEAFF
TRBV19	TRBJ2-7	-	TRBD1	TGTGCCAGTAGTAACCAGGGGGTCTCGTACGAGCAGTACTTC	CASSNQGVSYEQYF
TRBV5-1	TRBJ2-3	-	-	TGCGCCAGCAGCGATGGGACCGGAGGGACAGATACGCAGTATTTT	CASSDGTGGTDTQYF
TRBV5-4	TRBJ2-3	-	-	TGTGCCAGCAGCCTTAGCGGTGCAGATACGCAGTATTTT	CASSLSGADTQYF
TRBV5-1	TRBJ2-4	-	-	TGCGCCAGCAGCTTGAGGCTTGGGGGTGACATTCAGTACTTC	CASSLRLGGDIQYF